This entry concerns a single T cell receptor (beta chain). No cognate antigen has been identified for it. No per-base quality is available; no much larger clone lies one base away. Trimming takes 6 bases from V and 2 bases from J, and the germline ends sit 8 bases apart. CDR1 and CDR2 are drawn from the germline V gene: LGHNA, YSLEER. The CDR3 runs 14 residues from the cysteine to the phenylalanine. The retained sequence is limited to the CDR3, 42 bases, with the frame set at the first base. This specimen comes from a study of blood T cells in healthy people across ages (dated by TCRdb to the mid-2010s). Study-wide context: Template switching captured roughly one uniquely barcoded TCR beta cDNA molecule per two T cells in model experiments. The donors were split into four age groups: young (average about 15 years), middle-aged (roughly 42), aged (roughly 60) and long-lived (approximately 80). Age-related changes in TCR beta repertoire diversity were measured in the study by deep sequencing normalized with unique cDNA molecular identifiers. Two additional independent replicas of 1 million unique cDNA reads from the same blood draw were analyzed for two donors (one aged 18 to 29 and one aged 80 or older). To avoid experimental bias, donors of different ages were spread randomly across the sequencing lanes.

The study at large found these results: A strong correlation was found between observed TCR beta diversity and the percentage of naive T cells measured by flow cytometry. Observed TCR beta diversity per million T cells fell roughly linearly with age, and a significant reduction was already apparent by age roughly 41. The CMV infection status of donors was not known, potentially confounding age-related changes in expanded clonotypes. Estimates of total diversity based on one million sequenced T cells were considered lower bounds and underestimates. Bulk unsorted PBMC profiling prevented conclusive comparison of naive and antigen-experienced compartments. Compared with the aged group, the long-lived group had more naive CD4+ T cells, fewer expanded clones and increased TCR diversity, suggesting age selection.

The 39 donors, aged about 6 to 95 years, were systemically healthy Caucasian individuals from Russia. Ten milliliters of peripheral blood were drawn from each donor into EDTA-treated Vacutainer tubes. PBMCs were isolated by Ficoll-Paque density-gradient centrifugation, with at least 6 million obtained per sample. Total RNA was extracted from PBMCs with Trizol reagent, with at least 5 micrograms obtained per sample. For every donor, flow cytometry on a PBMC aliquot measured the percentage of naive CD45RAhigh/CD27high T cells. Library preparation employed 5' RACE. The sequencer listed for this sample is Illumina HiSeq 2500. A second PCR of roughly 7 to 11 cycles was performed with a sample-barcoded 5' primer and a J-beta primer mix. A template-switch 5' adaptor carrying 12 random nucleotides introduced a unique molecular identifier onto each TCR beta cDNA molecule. Each sample yielded at least 2.5 million CDR3-containing paired-end reads. All of the RNA was converted into first-strand cDNA using the Mint cDNA synthesis kit, with a TRBC-specific oligonucleotide serving as the primer. Following uracil-DNA glycosylase treatment, all cDNA underwent a first 18-cycle PCR with the universal primers M1SS and BC2_uni_R. The study's own analysis went as follows. Normalization of each sample was performed by random selection of 1 million high-quality reads, each carrying a distinct molecular identifier. Reads sharing molecular identifiers were discarded rather than binned into consensus sequences. CDR3 identification, clonotype clustering and error correction used MiTCR with a Q25 quality threshold and the strictest error-elimination algorithm. A nonparametric unseen species model using Euler transformation provided a lower-bound estimate of total TCR beta diversity. Using fastp trimming at Q25 and MiXCR clonotype assembly, TCRdb reanalyzed the public sequencing data and kept in-frame beta chains. One record per CDR3 amino acid sequence lists the most common genes and DNA. TCRdb's processing, not the authors' own work, is the source of the V and J calls. The sample table records some 1.4 million distinct CDR3 sequences; roughly 40% of these occur just once. Roughly 7.9% of the sample is taken by the ten largest.

The TCR was taken from a woman younger than 30 in good health. This sequence uses TRBV4-3 and TRBJ2-6, and TRBD2 may be the D gene, going by 5 matching bases. Sequenced sample: blood. The CDR3 sequence is CASREGAGANVLTF. The DNA sequence is given as TGCGCCAGCAGAGAGGGAGCTGGGGCCAACGTCCTGACTTTC.